This T cell receptor (beta chain) is from a study of blood T cells in healthy people across ages. Study-level results: Because donor CMV status was unknown, expanded clonotype changes were possibly confounded.

On this clonotype itself: The target antigen is unknown.

The second PCR ran roughly 7 to 12 cycles with a sample-barcoded 5' primer and J-beta primers. TCRdb fed the 5' RACE reads into MiXCR, producing one record per CDR3 protein. The data contain 600,000 or so distinct CDR3 sequences, under 30% of them singletons. CDR3 length: 11 residues. Per germline, CDR1 SNHLY and CDR2 FYNNEI. Deletions cut 11 bases from V and 4 bases from J, with 10 bases between. This chain links TRBV2 with TRBJ2-3; D remains ambiguous. This sequence was found in a woman older than 75 in good health. Material for sequencing was blood. The DNA for the CDR3 is TGTGCCCCGCAACGGGCAGATACGCAGTATTTT. This encodes CAPQRADTQYF.